These 23 T cell receptor beta chains came from one sample sequenced in a study of post-analysis software for immune sequencing data. Findings and caveats of the study: TRBV5-6, TRBV5-1 and TRBV20-1 belonged to a set of about 5 TRBV segments that were more frequent in patients than controls.

TCR beta libraries were prepared from cDNA with unique molecular identifiers. MiXCR, applied by TCRdb to the PCR reads, yields one record per CDR3 protein. This sample has 450,000 or so distinct CDR3 sequences; over 35% occur once, and the top ten carry 9% to 13%. The antigens these receptors bind are not known. Specimen: blood. These receptors originate from a girl aged 10 to 17 with multiple sclerosis.

This clonotype was seen a few times. As DNA, the CDR3 is TGTGCCAGCGGGTGGGCCCGAGAGACCCAGTACTTC. It codes for CASGWARETQYF. This chain links TRBV28 with TRBJ2-7; D ambiguous. The DNA end is more similar to TRBJ2-5, so the J call may be wrong. Germline assignment: CDR1 MDHEN and CDR2 SYDVKM. This CDR3 spans 12 amino acids.

This clonotype was recorded a few times. The chain employs TRBV7-9 and TRBJ2-7; D possibly corresponds to TRBD2 (6 bases). CDR1 SEHNR and CDR2 FQNEAQ come from the germline V gene (reference sequence). The CDR3 runs 16 residues. V was trimmed by 3 bases and J by 3 bases, leaving 18 bases between them. CDR3 in DNA: TGTGCCAGCAGCTTTGAGCCGGGGACTGCCCTCTACGAGCAGTACTTC. Its protein is CASSFEPGTALYEQYF.

The V gene is TRBV6-1, the J gene TRBJ2-1; 7 bases line up with TRBD2. Looked up from germline, CDR1 is MNHNS and CDR2 is SASEGT. The CDR3 consists of 13 residues. After removal of 11 bases from V and 8 bases from J, the junction contained 12 bases not matched to a gene. CDR3 amino acids: CAGSTSIGDEQFF. The DNA of the CDR3 is TGTGCCGGGTCGACTAGCATCGGGGATGAGCAGTTCTTC.

There are a few counts of this clonotype. The chain carries TRBV12-3 or TRBV12-4 and TRBJ2-7; D gene uncertain. The V end was cut by 6 bases, the J end by 0 bases, with 9 bases between. The CDR3 is 13 residues long. In DNA form, the CDR3 reads TGTGCCAGCAGGGGGTGGATCTCCTACGAGCAGTACTTC. Protein: CASRGWISYEQYF.

The table lists this clonotype with a count of one. The V and J genes are TRBV5-1 and TRBJ2-4; 13 nucleotides match TRBD2. This CDR3 spans 18 amino acids. Germline loops: CDR1 SGHRS, CDR2 YFSETQ. After removal of 4 bases from V and 0 bases from J, the junction contained 7 bases not matched to a gene. Here the CDR3 DNA reads TGCGCCAGCAGCCCCGAAGGACTAGCGGGGGTAGCCAAAAACATTCAGTACTTC. Its protein is CASSPEGLAGVAKNIQYF.

The count of this clonotype is one. The rearrangement uses TRBV18 and TRBJ2-3, with 9 bases aligning to TRBD1. This CDR3 contains 16 residues. Germline V CDR1 and CDR2: KGHSH, LQKENI. V trimming: 3 bases; J trimming: 6 bases; junction bases outside the gene matches: 10. In DNA form, the CDR3 reads TGTGCCAGCTCACCGTCGGGGGGACAGGGTGTGGATACGCAGTATTTT. Its protein product is CASSPSGGQGVDTQYF. The variable domain in full, with the rest retrieved from reference TRBV18 and TRBJ2-3, is NAGVMQNPRHLVRRRGQEARLRCSPMKGHSHVYWYRQLPEEGLKFMVYLQKENIIDESGMPKERFSAEFPKEGPSILRIQQVVRGDSAAYFCASSPSGGQGVDTQYFGPGTRLTVL.

There are a few counts of this clonotype. The rearrangement links TRBV20-1 to TRBJ2-7; tentatively, D is TRBD2 (5 bases). Germline V CDR1 and CDR2: DFQATT, SNEGSKA (reference sequence). V lost 0 bases, J lost 0 bases, and 12 bases lay in between. This CDR3 spans 15 amino acids. This chain's CDR3 is CSARDGAESSYEQYF. The CDR3 nucleotides read TGCAGTGCTAGAGATGGAGCGGAGAGCTCCTACGAGCAGTACTTC.

The chain combines TRBV7-2 with TRBJ2-1; 8 nucleotides match TRBD1. V was pared by 5 bases and J by 6 bases, with 12 bases of the junction left unmatched. Germline CDR1 is SGHTA and CDR2 is FQGNSA. The CDR3 sequence is 16 residues long. The CDR3 is CASSLSTGEARNEQFF. The CDR3 DNA sequence: TGTGCCAGCAGCCTCTCGACAGGGGAGGCTCGCAATGAGCAGTTCTTC.

V is TRBV29-1 and J is TRBJ2-1, with D perhaps assigned TRBD1 or TRBD2 (6 bases each). The CDR3 extends over 14 amino acids. The V gene's germline CDR1 is SQVTM and CDR2 ANQGSEA. The V and J ends lost 6 bases and 16 bases respectively, with 28 bases between them. The CDR3 coding sequence is TGCAGCGTGCGACGGGGGCCTAAAAACACTGAAGCTTTCTTC. Translating it yields CSVRRGPKNTEAFF.

In its sample, this clonotype was seen a few times. The V and J genes are TRBV4-1 and TRBJ2-1; 9 bases match TRBD2. CDR1 and CDR2 from the germline V gene are MGHRA and YSYEKL. This CDR3 region has 16 residues. Trimming removed 0 bases from V and 4 bases from J; junction bases left unmatched: 4. The CDR3: CASSQDGGRVYNEQFF. The CDR3 DNA sequence: TGCGCCAGCAGCCAAGATGGCGGGAGGGTATACAATGAGCAGTTCTTC.

The gene calls are TRBV7-2 and TRBJ1-2; unclear D gene. The CDR3 has 16 residues. Germline assignment: CDR1 SGHTA and CDR2 FQGNSA. The ends were cut back, 0 bases at V and 0 bases at J, with 11 bases in the middle. The CDR3 DNA reads TGTGCCAGCAGCTTAGCGTCGAGCTATGCTAACTATGGCTACACCTTC. Translating it yields CASSLASSYANYGYTF.

The chain joins TRBV7-3 to TRBJ2-7; 8 bases align to TRBD1. The CDR3 runs to 15 residues. Germline loops: CDR1 SGHTA, CDR2 FQGTGA. Trimming removed 5 bases from V and 3 bases from J; junction bases left unmatched: 9. In nucleotides, the CDR3 is TGTGCCAGCAGCAAAGGTACGGGACAGGTCTACGAGCAGTACTTC. The encoded protein is CASSKGTGQVYEQYF.

The V call is TRBV7-2, the J call TRBJ2-1; D remains unclear. There are 16 residues in the CDR3. Germline CDR1 SGHTA, CDR2 FQGNSA. V was pared by 5 bases and J by 0 bases, with 14 bases between. For the CDR3, the DNA is TGTGCCAGCAGCCCCAGAGGCATGAGCTCCTACAATGAGCAGTTCTTC. Protein: CASSPRGMSSYNEQFF.

Only one count was recorded for this clonotype. The chain carries TRBV6-2 or TRBV6-3 and TRBJ1-2; 8 nucleotides align to TRBD1. Germline V gives CDR1 MNHEY, CDR2 SVGEGT. V lost 6 bases to trimming and J lost 8 bases; unmatched junction nucleotides: 8. There are 13 residues in the CDR3. This chain's CDR3 is CASRRTGGGGYTF. CDR3 nucleotides: TGTGCCAGCAGAAGAACAGGGGGTGGAGGCTACACCTTC.

CDR3 amino acids: CASSRGLAGDNEQFF. CDR3 bases: TGTGCCAGCAGCCGGGGACTAGCGGGGGACAATGAGCAGTTCTTC. The V gene is TRBV6-5, the J gene TRBJ2-1, with 14 bases that match TRBD2. Germline V CDR1 and CDR2: MNHEY, SVGAGI. CDR3 length: 15 amino acids. V shed 6 bases, J shed 5 bases, and the junction held 3 bases outside the gene matches.

In DNA, the CDR3 is TGTGCCAGCAGTTTATATGGGTACTCCTACGAGCAGTACTTC. Amino acids: CASSLYGYSYEQYF. The V and J genes are TRBV28 and TRBJ2-4, with no clear D. The J call may be mistaken, given a closer DNA end match to TRBJ2-7. Germline lookup yields CDR1 MDHEN and CDR2 SYDVKM. CDR3 size: 14 residues.

The table lists this clonotype with a few counts. The chain uses TRBV15 and TRBJ2-7; a weak D match, TRBD1 (5 bases). Trimming took off 1 base at V and 2 bases at J, with 9 bases between the two ends. Germline V lookup: CDR1 LNHNV, CDR2 YYDKDF (reference sequence). The CDR3 covers 14 residues. CDR3 coding DNA: TGTGCCACCAGCAGAGCGCAGGGTCCCTACGAGCAGTACTTC. Amino acids: CATSRAQGPYEQYF. Looking up the rest from reference TRBV15 and TRBJ2-7 gives the full variable domain: DAMVIQNPRYQVTQFGKPVTLSCSQTLNHNVMYWYQQKSSQAPKLLFHYYDKDFNNEADTPDNFQSRRPNTSFCFLDIRSPGLGDTAMYLCATSRAQGPYEQYFGPGTRLTVT.

This clonotype was seen more than once but under ten times. The chain carries TRBV5-1 and TRBJ2-1, with TRBD2 matching over 8 bases. In germline, CDR1 is SGHRS, CDR2 YFSETQ. Trimming took 0 bases from V and 4 from J; bases not matched to a gene: 3. CDR3 size: 15 residues. CDR3: CASSLAPGGYNEQFF. For the CDR3, the DNA is TGCGCCAGCAGCTTGGCCCCGGGAGGGTACAATGAGCAGTTCTTC.

The V gene is TRBV7-9, the J gene TRBJ1-2, with D hard to call. This CDR3 region has 14 residues. V shed 0 bases and J shed 6 bases, with 11 bases lying between them. Germline CDR1 is SEHNR and CDR2 is FQNEAQ (reference sequence). This chain's CDR3 is CASSLALLTHGYTF. DNA of the CDR3: TGTGCCAGCAGCTTAGCTTTGCTAACCCATGGCTACACCTTC.

V and J are TRBV14 and TRBJ1-2; possibly TRBD1 for D (5 bases). Between the trimmed V and J ends, which lost 4 bases and 4 bases, there was a span of 19 bases. Germline V gene data show CDR1 as SGHDN and CDR2 as FVKESK. This CDR3 has 16 residues. The CDR3 is CASSPRRTGTAYGYTF. The CDR3 nucleotides read TGTGCCAGCAGCCCGCGACGTACCGGGACGGCCTATGGCTACACCTTC. Full variable domain (missing parts from reference TRBV14 and TRBJ1-2): EAGVTQFPSHSVIEKGQTVTLRCDPISGHDNLYWYRRVMGKEIKFLLHFVKESKQDESGMPNNRFLAERTGGTYSTLKVQPAELEDSGVYFCASSPRRTGTAYGYTFGSGTRLTVV.

This clonotype was counted only a few times. The chain uses TRBV20-1 and TRBJ2-1; 9 nucleotides align to TRBD2. With 0 bases clipped from V and 7 bases from J, the junction kept 10 bases outside the gene matches. CDR3 size: 16 residues. Germline V gene lookup returns CDR1 DFQATT and CDR2 SNEGSKA (reference sequence). The CDR3 DNA reads as TGCAGTGCTAGAGATTTCCGCGGGAGGGCCGGGAATGAGCAGTTCTTC. It yields the protein CSARDFRGRAGNEQFF.

V and J are TRBV2 and TRBJ2-1, with D possibly TRBD2 on 5 matching bases. Between the trimmed V and J ends, which lost 1 base and 6 bases, there was a span of 22 bases. The CDR3 has 18 residues. Germline V gene sequence: CDR1 SNHLY, CDR2 FYNNEI. The CDR3 DNA follows: TGTGCCAGCAGTGAAGTGGGCCTAGCCTCCTACCCTGTCAATGAGCAGTTCTTC. Translating gives CASSEVGLASYPVNEQFF.

The chain uses TRBV4-3 and TRBJ2-1; 10 nucleotides agree with TRBD2. The CDR3 extends over 15 amino acids. CDR1 is LGHNA, CDR2 YSLEER, per germline. V shed 4 bases, J shed 6 bases, and the junction held 6 bases outside the gene matches. The CDR3 sequence is CASSPQVAGGNEQFF. In DNA, the CDR3 is TGCGCCAGCAGCCCCCAGGTAGCGGGAGGCAATGAGCAGTTCTTC.